A single sample gave rise to the 2 T cell receptor beta chains below, sequenced in a study of T cells in Graves' hyperthyroidism and ophthalmopathy. Amplified TCR beta CDR3 regions came from RNA transcripts. An initial round of RT-PCR targeting the TCR CDR3 relied on the HTBI primer set. TCRdb ran MiXCR on the multiplex PCR reads and lists one entry per CDR3 protein. This sample has under 300,000 distinct CDR3 sequences, with about 14% found just once. The material sequenced was blood. The receptors here all came from a woman younger than 45 with Graves' hyperthyroidism that later progressed to Graves' ophthalmopathy.

This clonotype was seen a handful of times. V and J are TRBV29-1 and TRBJ1-2, with a possible D match to TRBD1 (6 bases). V lost 1 base to trimming and J lost 3 bases, with 12 bases between them. CDR3 length equals 14 residues. CDR1 and CDR2 (germline): SQVTM, ANQGSEA. CDR3: CSVEGGGGYYGYTF. DNA for the CDR3: TGCAGCGTTGAAGGGGGTGGGGGCTACTATGGCTACACCTTC.

This clonotype was detected a few times. V usage is TRBV4-3 and J usage is TRBJ2-1, with TRBD2 identical over 12 bases. This CDR3 comprises 14 residues. Looked up from germline, CDR1 is LGHNA and CDR2 is YSLEER. The ends lost 3 bases at V and 15 bases at J; junction bases unmatched: 9. The DNA of the CDR3 is TGCGCCAGCAGCCAGGATTCTAGCGGGAGGGTGCCGTTCTTC. Protein: CASSQDSSGRVPFF.